The rows below give T cell receptor beta chains drawn from one sample of a study of blood T cell repertoires in COVID-19. This table comes from immunoSEQ multiplex PCR, and its TCRdb copy is limited to in-frame clones, with some not included. The data contain 250,000 to 300,000 clones, roughly nine tenths of them singletons. What was sequenced was PBMCs or T cells enriched from blood (not recorded which). These TCRs come from a woman aged 35 to 49 who had recovered from COVID-19. CDR3s include the opening cysteine and the closing phenylalanine or tryptophan. The D gene is left open where the match is weak. Clone size, where shown, is once, few, many, or a class for clones that have expanded.

d_call,v_call,j_call,clone_size,cdr3_nt,cdr3_aa
.,TRBV30,TRBJ2-7,.,TGTGCCTGGAGTCCATCTTGGACTCCTCCCTACGAGCAGTACTTC,CAWSPSWTPPYEQYF
.,TRBV18,TRBJ1-1,.,TGTGCCAGCTCACCAGCGGTTTCCCCTGAAGCTTTCTTT,CASSPAVSPEAFF
TRBD1,TRBV5-5,TRBJ1-1,.,TGTGCCAGCAGCTTGGCCTCAAGACAGGGATCAACTGAAGCTTTCTTT,CASSLASRQGSTEAFF
TRBD1,TRBV29-1,TRBJ1-3,once,TGCAGCGTCCCTGGGACAGGGAAAACCAACTCTGGAAACACCATATATTTT,CSVPGTGKTNSGNTIYF
.,TRBV4-1,TRBJ1-4,once,TGCGCCAGCAGCCAACTTACAGGAAGTATCGAAAAACTGTTTTTT,CASSQLTGSIEKLFF
.,TRBV11-2,TRBJ2-7,.,TGTGCCAGCAGCTTAGAAGCGGGTTTCTCCTACGAGCAGTACTTC,CASSLEAGFSYEQYF
.,TRBV5-4,TRBJ1-2,.,TGTGCCAGCAGCCCAGGTAGACACAATAACTATGGCTACACCTTC,CASSPGRHNNYGYTF
TRBD1,TRBV11-2,TRBJ1-4,.,TGTGCCAGCAGCACCGGGACAGGCTATCGAATGGAAAAACTGTTTTTT,CASSTGTGYRMEKLFF
.,TRBV18,TRBJ2-3,once,TGTGCCAGCTCACCTTCACAGCGCACAGATACGCAGTATTTT,CASSPSQRTDTQYF
.,TRBV19,TRBJ1-5,.,TGTGCCAGTAGTATAGCAGAGAGGATTAATCAGCCCCAGCATTTT,CASSIAERINQPQHF
.,TRBV9,TRBJ2-2,.,TGTGCCAGCAGCGTAGGCAGGGTCCCCGGGGAGCTGTTTTTT,CASSVGRVPGELFF
TRBD2,TRBV2,TRBJ2-5,.,TGTGCCGGAGCCCTGGGACTAGCGGAAGAGACCCAGTACTTC,CAGALGLAEETQYF
.,TRBV11-2,TRBJ1-4,.,TGTGCCAGCAGCTTAGGTATGGTGGGGCACCTGTTTTTT,CASSLGMVGHLFF
.,TRBV9,TRBJ1-1,.,TGTGCCAGCAGCGTAGCGGCAGGGCGAACTGAAGCTTTCTTT,CASSVAAGRTEAFF
.,TRBV6-5,TRBJ2-3,.,TGTGCCAGCAGCCTGGACACAAAGGATACGCAGTATTTT,CASSLDTKDTQYF
.,TRBV30,TRBJ2-7,.,TGTGCCTGGAGTACCTTAGTCCAGCAGTACTTC,CAWSTLVQQYF